One sample yielded the 24 T cell receptor beta chains listed below, sequenced in a study of response to subunit inactivated influenza vaccine. Via MiXCR, TCRdb re-called the RT-PCR reads, giving one row per CDR3 protein. Of some 600,000 distinct CDR3 sequences in the sample, roughly 15% were seen once. This sample comprised PBMCs from blood, obtained 14 days before vaccination. Every receptor here comes from a man aged 45 to 65 who received an inactivated influenza vaccine.

V usage is TRBV12-3 or TRBV12-4 and J usage is TRBJ1-2; 9 bases are a match to TRBD1. V shed 6 bases and J 3 bases; nucleotides not matched to a gene: 5. This CDR3 is built from 14 residues. Here the CDR3 reads CASRRDRAHYGYTF. The DNA of the CDR3 is TGTGCCAGCAGGCGGGACAGGGCCCACTATGGCTACACCTTC.

This sequence joins TRBV10-3 and TRBJ2-7; 9 bases are shared with TRBD1. V dropped 10 bases and J dropped 4; count of bases not matched to a gene: 2. Germline loops: CDR1 ENHRY, CDR2 SYGVKD. This CDR3 contains 11 residues. The CDR3 bases are TGTGCCACAGGACAGGGGTACGAGCAGTACTTC. It specifies CATGQGYEQYF.

The sample holds a few counts of this clonotype. The chain combines TRBV7-3 with TRBJ2-2; 9 bases are shared with TRBD2. After removal of 3 bases from V and 7 bases from J, the junction contained 3 bases not matched to a gene. The CDR3 spans 14 residues. The germline CDR1 and CDR2 sequences are SGHTA and FQGTGA. The CDR3 DNA is TGTGCCAGCAGCTTTGAGACTAGCGGCGGGGAGCTGTTTTTT. This translates into CASSFETSGGELFF.

This clonotype appeared a few times. The chain employs TRBV9 and TRBJ2-7; no clear D gene. V was pared by 1 base and J by 2 bases, with 7 bases between. The CDR3 spans 13 residues. Germline V lookup: CDR1 SGDLS, CDR2 YYNGEE. CDR3 bases: TGTGCCAGCAGCGTAAATCCAGCCTACGAGCAGTACTTC. Its protein is CASSVNPAYEQYF.

This clonotype was found a few times. The chain is built from TRBV30 and TRBJ2-3, with D perhaps TRBD1 or TRBD2 (5 bases each). Deletions cut 3 bases from V and 2 bases from J, with 9 bases between. Germline V gene lookup returns CDR1 GTSNPN and CDR2 SVGIG (reference sequence). The CDR3 is 13 residues long. CDR3 coding DNA: TGTGCCTGGAGCCTCGGGGCCACAGATACGCAGTATTTT. It is translated as CAWSLGATDTQYF.

In this sample, this clonotype turned up many times. The genes are TRBV10-3 and TRBJ2-7; D is unresolved. CDR1 ENHRY and CDR2 SYGVKD come from the germline V gene. The germline V and J ends were trimmed by 2 bases and 0 bases, with 5 bases remaining between them. The CDR3 sequence is 13 residues long. CDR3 region: CAISEKSSYEQYF. CDR3 DNA: TGTGCCATCAGTGAGAAAAGCTCCTACGAGCAGTACTTC.

This rearrangement joins TRBV12-3 or TRBV12-4 to TRBJ2-5; 7 bases are shared with TRBD1. The V segment lost 5 bases and the J segment 2 bases; nucleotides outside the gene matches: 5. This CDR3 has 14 residues. CDR3 nucleotides: TGTGCCAGCAGTGGTACAGGGGCGCAAGAGACCCAGTACTTC. Its protein product is CASSGTGAQETQYF.

This clonotype came up a few times. V and J are TRBV6-4 and TRBJ1-1; possible D gene TRBD1, 5 bases. CDR3 length: 12 amino acids. V lost 2 bases and J 5 bases, leaving 6 bases between the germline ends. The germline V gene has CDR1 MRHNA and CDR2 SNTAGT. DNA of the CDR3: TGTGCCAGCAGTGACCAGGGTACTGAAGCTTTCTTT. Translated: CASSDQGTEAFF.

This clonotype was recorded many times. V usage is TRBV5-1 and J usage is TRBJ2-1; 8 bases align to TRBD2. V gave up 5 bases and J gave up 9 bases; unmatched junction bases: 7. The CDR3 sequence is 13 residues long. The germline V gene encodes CDR1 SGHRS and CDR2 YFSETQ. CDR3: CASRGGTRVEQFF. CDR3 sequence (DNA): TGCGCCAGCAGGGGGGGGACTAGAGTTGAGCAGTTCTTC.

This clonotype showed up just a few times. This chain connects TRBV24-1 to TRBJ2-1; 7 bases map to TRBD1. The length of the CDR3 is 15 residues. Germline lookup yields CDR1 KGHDR and CDR2 SFDVKD. J gave up 1 base and V 7 bases, and 6 bases lay outside the gene matches. The CDR3 here is CATSRDRASYNEQFF. CDR3 nucleotides: TGTGCCACCAGCCGAGACAGGGCTTCCTACAATGAGCAGTTCTTC.

This clonotype has ten or more counts. This sequence joins TRBV5-1 and TRBJ1-1, with 7 bases fitting TRBD1. The CDR3 is made up of 15 amino acids. Germline CDR1 and CDR2: SGHRS and YFSETQ. V was clipped by 2 bases and J by 1 base; unmatched bases: 5. Written as DNA, the CDR3 is TGCGCCAGCAGCTTAGCCGGGACAGCGAACACTGAAGCTTTCTTT. This translates into CASSLAGTANTEAFF.

The rearrangement joins TRBV29-1 to TRBJ2-3; unclear D gene. Trimming stripped 3 bases from V and 1 base from J, with 5 bases between. Germline CDR1 SQVTM, CDR2 ANQGSEA. The CDR3 loop spans 12 amino acids. DNA of the CDR3: TGCAGCGTTGAGTCGGGCACAGATACGCAGTATTTT. The encoded protein is CSVESGTDTQYF.

The J gene is TRBJ2-1, the V gene TRBV3-1; a weak D match, TRBD2 (7 bases). From germline, CDR1 is LGHDT and CDR2 YNNKEL (reference sequence). This CDR3 is 12 amino acids long. V lost 2 bases to trimming and J lost 11 bases, with 10 bases between them. The CDR3 DNA follows: TGTGCCAGCAGCCAACGGGGGGCGAAGCAGTTCTTC. It encodes CASSQRGAKQFF.

This clonotype turned up a few times. The chain employs TRBV5-6 and TRBJ2-5; D is ambiguous. Germline V gives CDR1 SGHDT, CDR2 YYEEEE. Deletions cut 4 bases from V and 4 bases from J, with 20 bases between. The CDR3 contains 16 residues. CDR3 bases: TGTGCCAGCAGCACCGCGACAAGGCCCTTTATAGAGACCCAGTACTTC. It encodes CASSTATRPFIETQYF. Full variable domain (outside the CDR3, taken from reference TRBV5-6 and TRBJ2-5): DAGVTQSPTHLIKTRGQQVTLRCSPKSGHDTVSWYQQALGQGPQFIFQYYEEEERQRGNFPDRFSGHQFPNYSSELNVNALLLGDSALYLCASSTATRPFIETQYFGPGTRLLVL.

This clonotype was detected only a few times. This sequence joins TRBV6-2 or TRBV6-3 and TRBJ2-7; perhaps TRBD1 as D (5 bases). Trimming shortened V by 8 bases and J by 2 bases, and 16 bases separated the two germline ends. This CDR3 has 14 amino acids. Germline values: CDR1 MNHEY, CDR2 SVGEGT. In DNA, the CDR3 is TGTGCCAGCGCGTCCGGACAACTCCCCTACGAGCAGTACTTC. The encoded protein is CASASGQLPYEQYF.

This clonotype was detected ten times or more. V is TRBV5-1 and J is TRBJ1-5; a possible D gene is TRBD1 (5 bases). CDR1 is SGHRS and CDR2 is YFSETQ in the germline V gene. Trimming cost V 3 bases and J 4 bases, with 14 bases left between them. The CDR3 sequence is 15 residues long. CDR3 sequence (DNA): TGCGCCAGCAGCTGGGGGACCACCCCGAATCAGCCCCAGCATTTT. Protein sequence: CASSWGTTPNQPQHF.

This clonotype was detected ten times or more. The chain has TRBV12-3 or TRBV12-4 and TRBJ2-3; tentative D call: TRBD2 (6 bases). The CDR3 contains 16 residues. V shed 2 bases and J shed 5 bases, with 17 bases lying between them. CDR3 sequence: CASSLSPSGAGDTQYF. Here the CDR3 DNA reads TGTGCCAGCAGTTTATCCCCTTCGGGAGCCGGAGATACGCAGTATTTT.

This clonotype has at least ten counts. V is TRBV20-1 and J is TRBJ2-3, with D perhaps TRBD1 or TRBD2 (6 bases each). Germline-derived CDR1 and CDR2 are DFQATT and SNEGSKA (reference sequence). V shed 1 base and J shed 5 bases, with 13 bases lying between them. This CDR3 spans 14 amino acids. As DNA, the CDR3 is TGCAGTGCTAGAGTCCCGGGGGCTGGAGATACGCAGTATTTT. Amino acid sequence: CSARVPGAGDTQYF.

This clonotype was seen ten or more times. V is TRBV2 and J is TRBJ1-1; the match to TRBD1 covers 7 bases. This CDR3 has 13 amino acids. The V gene end was trimmed by 6 bases and the J gene end by 0 bases; junction bases not matched to a gene: 1. Germline values: CDR1 SNHLY, CDR2 FYNNEI. The CDR3 region is CASRDRLNTEAFF. CDR3 nucleotide sequence: TGTGCCAGCAGGGACAGGTTGAACACTGAAGCTTTCTTT.

Note on this clonotype: Since the CDR3 does not end with the conserved phenylalanine or tryptophan, this likely comes from a read error. The chain combines TRBV5-1 with TRBJ2-3; TRBD1 matches at 9 bases. CDR1 is SGHRS, CDR2 YFSETQ, per germline. This CDR3 has 15 amino acids. V gave up 4 bases and J gave up 2 bases; unmatched junction bases: 5. CDR3: CASSRQGEITDTQYL. Here the CDR3 DNA reads TGCGCCAGCAGCCGACAGGGGGAGATCACAGATACGCAGTATCTT.

This rearrangement joins TRBV2 to TRBJ2-5; TRBD1 aligns across 7 bases. J was trimmed by 5 bases and V by 1 base; bases with no gene match: 4. The CDR3 has 14 amino acids. Germline CDR1 is SNHLY and CDR2 is FYNNEI. The CDR3 here is CASSEEQGWETQYF. CDR3 sequence (DNA): TGTGCCAGCAGTGAAGAACAGGGGTGGGAGACCCAGTACTTC.

This clonotype was seen ten or more times. This chain joins TRBV15 and TRBJ2-3, with 12 bases lining up with TRBD2. The germline CDR1 and CDR2 sequences are LNHNV and YYDKDF (reference sequence). The CDR3 is 16 amino acids. With V trimmed by 3 bases and J by 1 base, 2 bases remained unmatched. CDR3 amino acids: CATSRPSGRGTDTQYF. DNA of the CDR3: TGTGCCACCAGCAGGCCTAGCGGGAGGGGCACAGATACGCAGTATTTT.

This clonotype was found many times. The junction shows a germline mismatch at one end, possibly a read error. This rearrangement joins TRBV11-1 to TRBJ2-7; 8 bases agree with TRBD1. CDR3 length: 14 amino acids. Germline V gene data show CDR1 as SGHAT and CDR2 as FQDESV (reference sequence). For the CDR3, the DNA is TGCGCCAGCAGCCCTAGGACAGGGAACTACGAGCAGTACTTC. Translated: CASSPRTGNYEQYF.

The table lists this clonotype with many counts. The chain employs TRBV5-1 and TRBJ2-2; D may be TRBD2 (6 bases). V was clipped by 4 bases and J by 4 bases, with 17 bases between them. Germline V CDR1 and CDR2: SGHRS, YFSETQ. The CDR3 length is 16 residues. This CDR3 is CASSPGGSVFTGELFF. In nucleotides, the CDR3 is TGCGCCAGCAGCCCCGGGGGAAGCGTTTTCACCGGGGAGCTGTTTTTT.